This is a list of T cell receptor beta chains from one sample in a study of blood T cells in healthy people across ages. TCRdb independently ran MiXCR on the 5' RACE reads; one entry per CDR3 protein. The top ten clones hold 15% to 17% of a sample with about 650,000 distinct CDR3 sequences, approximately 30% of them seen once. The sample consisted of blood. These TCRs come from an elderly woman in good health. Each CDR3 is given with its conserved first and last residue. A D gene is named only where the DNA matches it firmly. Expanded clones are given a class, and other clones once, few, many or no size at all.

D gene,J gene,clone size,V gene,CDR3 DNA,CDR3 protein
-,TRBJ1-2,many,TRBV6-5,TGTGCCAGCAGAACTATAGATAGGGGAATTGGCTACACCTTC,CASRTIDRGIGYTF
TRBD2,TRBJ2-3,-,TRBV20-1,TGCAGTGCTTATCTAGCGGGGGAACCAGATACGCAGTATTTT,CSAYLAGEPDTQYF
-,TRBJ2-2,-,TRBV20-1,TGCAGTGCTAGAGATCGGAGGCGGGGAAACACCGGGGAGCTGTTTTTT,CSARDRRRGNTGELFF
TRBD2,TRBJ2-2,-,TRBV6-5,TGTGCCAGCAGTTACTCGAGCGGGGCTCAGAACCCCGGGGAGCTGTTTTTT,CASSYSSGAQNPGELFF
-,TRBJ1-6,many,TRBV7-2,TGTGCCAGCAGCCGAGGGGCCGCTTCCTATAATTCACCCCTCCACTTT,CASSRGAASYNSPLHF
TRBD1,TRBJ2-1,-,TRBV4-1,TGCGCCAGCAGCCGAGAGGACAGGGGGTTTTACAATGAGCAGTTCTTC,CASSREDRGFYNEQFF
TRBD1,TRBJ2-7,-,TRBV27,TGTGCCAGCAGTTTCGGGGACAGGGGGTACGAGCAGTACTTC,CASSFGDRGYEQYF
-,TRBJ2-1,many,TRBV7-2,TGTGCCAGCAGCCAATTGGGGGACAATGAGCAGTTCTTC,CASSQLGDNEQFF
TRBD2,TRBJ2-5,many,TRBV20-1,TGCAGTGCTAGAGGGGGACTAGCGGGGGCCTTAGGCCGGAAGTACTTC,CSARGGLAGALGRKYF
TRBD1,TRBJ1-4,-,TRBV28,TGTGCCATCCCCGACAGGGGCAGTGAAAAACTGTTTTTT,CAIPDRGSEKLFF
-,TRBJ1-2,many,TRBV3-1,TGTGCCAGCAGCCACCAACATGGCTACACCTTC,CASSHQHGYTF
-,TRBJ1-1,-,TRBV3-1,TGTGCCAACAGCCTCGGGACGGATAGGAACACTGAAGCTTTCTTT,CANSLGTDRNTEAFF
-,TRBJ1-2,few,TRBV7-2,TGTGCCAGCAGAGAAACCCTCAGTGGCTATGGCTACACCTTC,CASRETLSGYGYTF
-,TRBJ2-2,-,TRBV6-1,TGTGCCAGCAGCCTTACCTTAGAAGGGGAGCTGTTTTTT,CASSLTLEGELFF
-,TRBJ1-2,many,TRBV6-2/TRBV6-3,TGTGCCAGCAGTTACACAGGGAACTATGGCTACACCTTC,CASSYTGNYGYTF
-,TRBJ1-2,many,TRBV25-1,TGTGCCAGCACCGGACAGCCTAACTATGGCTACACCTTC,CASTGQPNYGYTF
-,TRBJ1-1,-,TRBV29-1,TGCAGCGCCAAAAGGCTGGACACTGAAGCTTTCTTT,CSAKRLDTEAFF
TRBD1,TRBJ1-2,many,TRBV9,TGTGCCAGCAACTCCCCCGGACAGGGGTATGGCTACACCTTC,CASNSPGQGYGYTF
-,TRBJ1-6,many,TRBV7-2,TGTGCCAGCAGCTTGAGGGGGAAGTCCTATAATTCACCCCTCCACTTT,CASSLRGKSYNSPLHF
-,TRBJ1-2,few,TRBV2,TGTGCCAGCTGCGAAAGGGCGGACAACTATGGCTACACCTTC,CASCERADNYGYTF
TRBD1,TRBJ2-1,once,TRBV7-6,TGTGCCAGCAGCACGACAGGGGTCAATGAGCAGCTCTTC,CASSTTGVNEQLF
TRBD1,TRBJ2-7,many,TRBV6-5,TGTGCCAGCAGTCCCGACAGGGCGAAAGGCAACGAGCAGTACTTC,CASSPDRAKGNEQYF
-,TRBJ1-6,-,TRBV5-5,TGTGCCAGCAGCACAATCCCAGGGGCCTCGGATTCACCCCTCCACTTT,CASSTIPGASDSPLHF
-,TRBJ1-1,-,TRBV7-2,TGTGCCAGCAGCTTAGAGGCCGGCAGAGAAACTGAAGCTTTCTTT,CASSLEAGRETEAFF
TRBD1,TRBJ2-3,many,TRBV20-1,TGCAGTGCAACAGGGGCTTTCACAGATACGCAGTATTTT,CSATGAFTDTQYF